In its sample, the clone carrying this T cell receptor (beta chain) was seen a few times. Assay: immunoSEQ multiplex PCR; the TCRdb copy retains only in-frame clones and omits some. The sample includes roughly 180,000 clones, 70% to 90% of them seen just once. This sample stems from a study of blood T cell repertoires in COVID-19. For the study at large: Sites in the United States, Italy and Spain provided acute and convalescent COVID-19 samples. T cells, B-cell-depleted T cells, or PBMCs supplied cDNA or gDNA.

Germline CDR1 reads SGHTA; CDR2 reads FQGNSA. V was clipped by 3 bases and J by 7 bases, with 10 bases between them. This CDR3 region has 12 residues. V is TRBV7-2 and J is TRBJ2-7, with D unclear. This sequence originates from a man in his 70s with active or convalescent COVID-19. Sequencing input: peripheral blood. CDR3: CASSFPPGEQYF. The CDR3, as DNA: TGTGCCAGCAGCTTCCCCCCGGGTGAGCAGTACTTC. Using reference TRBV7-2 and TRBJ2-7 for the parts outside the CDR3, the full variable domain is GAGVSQSPSNKVTEKGKDVELRCDPISGHTALYWYRQSLGQGLEFLIYFQGNSAPDKSGLPSDRFSAERTGGSVSTLTIQRTQQEDSAVYLCASSFPPGEQYFGPGTRLTVT.